The source of this T cell receptor (beta chain) is a study of T cell changes during pregnancy in multiple sclerosis. TCRdb keeps only in-frame clones here, not all; method: immunoSEQ multiplex PCR. The repertoire holds roughly 40,000 clones, about 90% seen once, with less than 0.75% in the top ten. Germline-derived CDR1 and CDR2 are SGHRS and YFSETQ. The CDR3 length is 15 residues. The V segment lost 4 bases and the J segment 1 base; nucleotides outside the gene matches: 5. Only one count was recorded for this clone. The chain is built from TRBV5-1 and TRBJ2-3, with 8 bases fitting TRBD1. Material: CD4+ T cells from peripheral blood mononuclear cells, obtained before pregnancy. The source of this sequence is a female donor with multiple sclerosis, enrolled in a pregnancy study. The CDR3 DNA sequence: TGCGCCAGCAGCCGCCCGGGACAGGGCACAGATACGCAGTATTTT. Residues: CASSRPGQGTDTQYF.